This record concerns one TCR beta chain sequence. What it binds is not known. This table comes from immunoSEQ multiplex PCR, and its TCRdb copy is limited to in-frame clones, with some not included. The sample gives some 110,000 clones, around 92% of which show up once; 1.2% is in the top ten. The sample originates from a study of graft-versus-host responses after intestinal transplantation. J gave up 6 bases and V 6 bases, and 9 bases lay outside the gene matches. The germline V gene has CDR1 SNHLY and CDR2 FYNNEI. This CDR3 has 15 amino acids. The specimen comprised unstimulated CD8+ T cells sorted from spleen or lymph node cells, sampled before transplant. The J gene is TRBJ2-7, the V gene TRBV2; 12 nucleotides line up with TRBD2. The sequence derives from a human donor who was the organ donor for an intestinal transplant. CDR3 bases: TGTGCCAGCAGGACCGTGACTAGCGGGAGACTCGAGCAGTACTTC. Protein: CASRTVTSGRLEQYF.